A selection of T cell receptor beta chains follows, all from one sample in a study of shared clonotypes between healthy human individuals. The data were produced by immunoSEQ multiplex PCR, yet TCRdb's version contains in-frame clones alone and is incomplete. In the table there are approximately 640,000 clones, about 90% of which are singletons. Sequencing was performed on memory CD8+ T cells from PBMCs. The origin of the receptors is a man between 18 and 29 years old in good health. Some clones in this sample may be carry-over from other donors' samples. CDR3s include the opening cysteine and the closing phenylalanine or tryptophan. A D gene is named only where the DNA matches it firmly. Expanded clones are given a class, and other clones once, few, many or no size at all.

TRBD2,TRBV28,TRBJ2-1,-,TGTGCCAGCAGTTTAGTCCGGTTGGGCGGGAGCTCCTACAATGAGCAGTTCTTC,CASSLVRLGGSSYNEQFF
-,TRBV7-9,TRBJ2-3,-,TGTGCCAGCAGCTTAGTGGGGGACAACACAGATACGCAGTATTTT,CASSLVGDNTDTQYF
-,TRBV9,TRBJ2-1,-,TGTGCCAGCAGTCCCTCCGGAGCCGCGAGCTCCTACAATGAGCAGTTCTTC,CASSPSGAASSYNEQFF
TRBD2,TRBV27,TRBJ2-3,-,TGTGCCAGCAGTATACGACTAGCGGGAGGGCCGGCTGGGTGGGGTACGCAGTATTTT,CASSIRLAGGPAGWGTQYF
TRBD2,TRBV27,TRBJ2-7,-,TGTGCCACCGCCGGACTAGCGGGAGTAGTCTACGAGCAGTACTTC,CATAGLAGVVYEQYF
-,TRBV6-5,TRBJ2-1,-,TGTGCCAGCAGTTACGCCGCGTACAATGAGCAGTTCTTC,CASSYAAYNEQFF
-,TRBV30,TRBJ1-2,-,TGTGCCTCCCCAGGTCTCGGCTATGGCTACACCTTC,CASPGLGYGYTF
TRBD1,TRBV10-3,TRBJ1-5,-,TGTGCCATCAGTGAGGGGGACAGACAAGATCAGCCCCAGCATTTT,CAISEGDRQDQPQHF
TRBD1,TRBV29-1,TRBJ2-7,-,TGCAGCGTCACGATACAGGGGTTAGCCTACGAGCAGTACTTC,CSVTIQGLAYEQYF
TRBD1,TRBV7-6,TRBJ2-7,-,TGTGCCAGCAGCCCAAGACAGGGGGCTTTCTACGAGCAGTACTTC,CASSPRQGAFYEQYF
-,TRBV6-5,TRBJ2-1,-,TGTGCCAGCAGTTACTCGAGCGGTAGCTCCTACAATGAGCAGTTCTTC,CASSYSSGSSYNEQFF
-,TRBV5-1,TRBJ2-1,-,TGCGCCAGCGAAGGTTACACCCGGACCATCAACTTTACCTACAATGAGCAGTTCTTC,CASEGYTRTINFTYNEQFF
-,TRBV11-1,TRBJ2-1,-,TGTGCCAGCAGCCTTCCTCATGAGCAGTTCTTC,CASSLPHEQFF
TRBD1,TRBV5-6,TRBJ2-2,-,TGTGCCAGCAGCCAAAGGTGGACAGGGCGAACCGGGGAGCTGTTTTTT,CASSQRWTGRTGELFF
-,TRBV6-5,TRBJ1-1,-,TGTGCCAGCCGGCCCACTGGTGAAGCTTTCTTT,CASRPTGEAFF
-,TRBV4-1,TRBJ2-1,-,TGCGCCAGCAGCCAAGACCCCCCTAGCAGAGGCTCCTACAATGAGCAGTTCTTC,CASSQDPPSRGSYNEQFF
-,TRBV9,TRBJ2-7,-,TGTGCCAGCAGCGTAGCCTCCTACGAGCAGTACTTC,CASSVASYEQYF
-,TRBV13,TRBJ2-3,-,TGTGCCAGCAGCCCCATTGCGGGGAACACAGATACGCAGTATTTT,CASSPIAGNTDTQYF
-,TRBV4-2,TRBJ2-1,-,TGTGCCAGCAGCCAAGGCGGGTCAGTTGGGGGTTTGTATGAGCAGTTCTTC,CASSQGGSVGGLYEQFF
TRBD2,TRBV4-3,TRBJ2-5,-,TGCGCCAGCAGCCAGTACCGATTACGCGGGAGGGGGGAGACCCAGTACTTC,CASSQYRLRGRGETQYF
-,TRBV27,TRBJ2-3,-,TGTGCCAGCAGTTCGTACAGGGGAGGCCCAGATACGCAGTATTTT,CASSSYRGGPDTQYF
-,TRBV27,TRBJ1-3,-,TGTGCCAGCAGTTCAGTGGCTGGAAACACCATATATTTT,CASSSVAGNTIYF
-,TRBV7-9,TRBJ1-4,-,TGTGCCAGCAGCGGAACGGCGGGACCGGAGAAAAAACTGTTTTTT,CASSGTAGPEKKLFF
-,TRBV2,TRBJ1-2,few,TGTGCCAGCATTTCTCCGTCTGGGGGCGATGGCTACACCTTC,CASISPSGGDGYTF
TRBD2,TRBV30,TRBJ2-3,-,TGTGCCAGTAGCGGGACCCATGGCTTCGCAGATACGCAGTATTTT,CASSGTHGFADTQYF
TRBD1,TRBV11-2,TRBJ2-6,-,TGTGCCAGCACGACAGGGGGCGATTTAGGGGCCAACGTCCTGACTTTC,CASTTGGDLGANVLTF
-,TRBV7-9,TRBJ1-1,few,TGTGCCAGCAGCGATCCAGATGAAGCTTTCTTT,CASSDPDEAFF
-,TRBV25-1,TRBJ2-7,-,TGTGCCAGCAGTGAATCCCTTAGCGGCTCCTACGAGCAGTACTTC,CASSESLSGSYEQYF
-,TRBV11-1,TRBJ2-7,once,TGTGCCAGCAGCCCCGCGAGAGGGCGCCTCTACGAGCAGTACTTC,CASSPARGRLYEQYF
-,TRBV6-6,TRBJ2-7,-,TGTGCCAGCAGTTACACCGCGGGTGGTGGGTACGAGCAGTACTTC,CASSYTAGGGYEQYF
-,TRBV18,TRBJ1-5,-,TGTGCCAGCTCATCCCAGTCCAGGGTACCCGAGCCCCAGCATTTT,CASSSQSRVPEPQHF
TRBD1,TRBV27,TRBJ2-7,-,TGTGCCAGCAGTTTGAGACAGGGTAGCTACGAGCAGTACTTC,CASSLRQGSYEQYF
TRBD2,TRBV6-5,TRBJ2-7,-,TGTGCCAGCAGCTGGGGACTAGCGGAGACCTACGAGCAGTACTTC,CASSWGLAETYEQYF